This is a list of T cell receptor beta chains from one sample in a study of T-cell memory formation after mild COVID-19. TCRdb recomputed calls from the 5' RACE reads with MiXCR, one row per CDR3 protein. The profile shows 200,000 to 250,000 distinct CDR3 sequences, roughly a tenth of them singletons. Sequences were obtained from PBMCs or a T cell subset sorted from them (not recorded which). Receptor source: a man between 18 and 29 years old who had mild COVID-19 (a few samples of this study predate the infection). Cell type and time point are not known. CDR3s include the opening cysteine and the closing phenylalanine or tryptophan. The D gene is left open where the match is weak. Not all rows give a size; the values are once, few, many and, for expanded clones, a class.

size,V,J,D,DNA,CDR3
few,TRBV6-6,TRBJ1-1,.,TGTGCCAGCAGGATTCGGGACATCACTGAAGCTTTCTTT,CASRIRDITEAFF
.,TRBV4-1,TRBJ2-3,TRBD2,TGCGCCAGCAGCCAAGAACCTAGCGGGGGGGCCAAAGATACGCAGTATTTT,CASSQEPSGGAKDTQYF
.,TRBV13,TRBJ2-2,.,TGTGCCAGCCTTCGAGACGCGAACACCGGGGAGCTGTTTTTT,CASLRDANTGELFF
few,TRBV5-1,TRBJ2-2,.,TGCGCCAGCAGCCCCACGGTTTCAGCGAACACCGGGGAGCTGTTTTTT,CASSPTVSANTGELFF
many,TRBV5-1,TRBJ2-6,.,TGCGCCAGCAGCTCGTCCTTTGGGAGCGTCCTGACTTTC,CASSSSFGSVLTF
.,TRBV7-9,TRBJ2-5,TRBD2,TGTGCCAGCAGCTTAGCGCTAGCGGGTATCCAAGAGACCCAGTACTTC,CASSLALAGIQETQYF
few,TRBV12-3/TRBV12-4,TRBJ1-1,.,TGTGCCAGCAGTTTAGCGCTGGGGGGGAGGGCTGAAGCTTTCTTT,CASSLALGGRAEAFF
few,TRBV7-2,TRBJ1-6,TRBD1,TGTGCCAGCAGCTTACCGGGACAGCATTCACCCCTCCACTTT,CASSLPGQHSPLHF
many,TRBV4-2,TRBJ2-3,TRBD1,TGTGCCAGCAGCAAAGACAGGGAAGCGACAGATACGCAGTATTTT,CASSKDREATDTQYF
.,TRBV15,TRBJ1-5,.,TGTGCCACCAGCAGTAGGCGATGGGGGCCCCAGCATTTT,CATSSRRWGPQHF
many,TRBV5-1,TRBJ2-7,.,TGCGCCAGCAGCTTGGAGGGCTACGAGCAGTACTTC,CASSLEGYEQYF